This TCR beta chain was observed in a study of human T cells and chemical hapten exposure. Trimming cost V 4 bases and J 4 bases, with 14 bases left between them. The CDR3 runs 15 residues. TCRdb reanalysed the RACE reads using MiXCR and keeps one entry per CDR3 protein. The data hold about 120,000 distinct CDR3 sequences, with 12% observed a single time. Time point reported: patch test 1, 2 weeks after DPC sensitization. Documented treatment: therapeutic diphenylcyclopropenone sensitization with weekly scalp DPC. The chain is built from TRBV5-7 and TRBJ1-4; D perhaps matches TRBD1 (5 bases). TRBV5-7 is an ORF for which the function is uncertain. The sample consisted of whole blood, taken in connection with sensitization to the hapten diphenylcyclopropenone (DPC). This TCR came from a woman aged 45-60 years with alopecia areata. Some clones in this sample may be carry-over from other donors' samples. The CDR3 reads CASSLSPRDNEKLFF. The CDR3 DNA is TGTGCCAGCAGCCTGTCCCCCAGGGATAATGAAAAACTGTTTTTT.